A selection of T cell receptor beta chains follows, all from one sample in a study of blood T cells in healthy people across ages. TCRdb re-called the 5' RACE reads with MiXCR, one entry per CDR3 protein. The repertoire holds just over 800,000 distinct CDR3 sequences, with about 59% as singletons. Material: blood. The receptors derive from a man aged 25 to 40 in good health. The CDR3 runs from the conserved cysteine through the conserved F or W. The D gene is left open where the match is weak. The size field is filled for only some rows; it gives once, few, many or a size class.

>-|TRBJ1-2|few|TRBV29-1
CSVEDPGAGNYGYTF
TGCAGCGTTGAAGATCCCGGGGCTGGTAACTATGGCTACACCTTC
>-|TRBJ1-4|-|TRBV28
CASSLFGGSGKLFF
TGTGCCAGCAGTTTATTCGGAGGTTCTGGAAAACTGTTTTTT
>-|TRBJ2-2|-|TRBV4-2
CASSQDLPGLATGELFF
TGTGCCAGCAGCCAAGATCTTCCGGGACTGGCTACCGGGGAGCTGTTTTTT
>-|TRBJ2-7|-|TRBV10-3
CAISATEGPSSYEQYF
TGTGCCATCAGTGCCACGGAGGGGCCCAGCTCCTACGAGCAGTACTTC
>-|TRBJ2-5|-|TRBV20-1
CSAGLRGETQYF
TGCAGTGCTGGCCTACGAGGAGAGACCCAGTACTTC
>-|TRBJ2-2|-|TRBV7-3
CASSPTTGELFF
TGTGCCAGCAGTCCTACGACCGGGGAGCTGTTTTTT
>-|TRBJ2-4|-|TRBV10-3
CAISESQEVSPKNIQYF
TGTGCCATCAGTGAGTCCCAAGAGGTCAGCCCCAAAAACATTCAGTACTTC
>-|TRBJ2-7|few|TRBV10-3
CAISKIQESSYEQYF
TGTGCCATCAGTAAAATCCAGGAGAGCTCCTACGAGCAGTACTTC
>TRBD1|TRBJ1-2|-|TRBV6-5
CASRQGINYGYTF
TGTGCCAGCAGACAGGGGATTAACTATGGCTACACCTTC
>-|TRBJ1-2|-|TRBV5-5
CASSLAGGIRGYTF
TGTGCCAGCAGCTTGGCCGGGGGCATTAGGGGCTACACCTTC
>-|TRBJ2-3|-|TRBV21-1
CASCLVAPGVTDTQYF
TGTGCCAGCTGCCTCGTCGCCCCGGGGGTAACAGATACGCAGTATTTT
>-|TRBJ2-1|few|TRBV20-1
CSAHGERDYNEQFF
TGCAGTGCCCACGGCGAGAGGGACTACAATGAGCAGTTCTTC
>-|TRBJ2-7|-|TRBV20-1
CSARNTDRYPSYEQYF
TGCAGTGCTAGAAACACCGACAGGTATCCTAGCTACGAGCAGTACTTC
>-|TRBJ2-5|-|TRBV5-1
CASSLAVSQETQYF
TGCGCCAGCAGCTTGGCTGTCAGCCAAGAGACCCAGTACTTC
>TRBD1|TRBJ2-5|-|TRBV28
CASSLGTGTGETQYF
TGTGCCAGCAGCCTTGGGACAGGGACGGGAGAGACCCAGTACTTC
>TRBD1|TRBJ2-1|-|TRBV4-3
CASSQGWRQGFPPFHSYNEQFF
TGCGCCAGCAGCCAAGGATGGAGACAGGGGTTCCCGCCATTCCACTCCTACAATGAGCAGTTCTTC
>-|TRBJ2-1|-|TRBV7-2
CASSLVHRGGGEQFF
TGTGCCAGCAGCTTAGTGCACAGGGGAGGTGGTGAGCAGTTCTTC
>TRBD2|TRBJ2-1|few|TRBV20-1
CSAREPSGGAYEQFF
TGCAGTGCTAGAGAACCCAGCGGGGGGGCTTATGAGCAGTTCTTC
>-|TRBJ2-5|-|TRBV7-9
CASSATAGPMQETQYF
TGTGCCAGCAGCGCGACAGCCGGGCCAATGCAAGAGACCCAGTACTTC
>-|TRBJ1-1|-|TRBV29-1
CSVFEGDMNTEAFF
TGCAGCGTCTTTGAGGGGGACATGAACACTGAAGCTTTCTTT
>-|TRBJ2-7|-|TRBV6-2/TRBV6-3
CASSGVSSYEQYF
TGTGCCAGCAGTGGGGTCAGTTCCTACGAGCAGTACTTC
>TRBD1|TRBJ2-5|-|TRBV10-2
CATEGTGATQYF
TGCGCCACCGAGGGGACAGGGGCGACCCAGTACTTC
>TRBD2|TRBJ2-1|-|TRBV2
CASPGGNRFF
TGTGCCTCCCCCGGGGGGAATCGGTTCTTC
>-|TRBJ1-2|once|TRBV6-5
CASSYWGGAYGYTF
TGTGCCAGCAGTTACTGGGGGGGCGCCTATGGCTACACCTTC
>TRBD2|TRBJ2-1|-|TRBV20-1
CGSLVASGRISGEQFF
TGCGGTTCCCTAGTCGCTAGCGGGAGGATAAGCGGTGAGCAGTTCTTC
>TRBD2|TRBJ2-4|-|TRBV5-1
CASSLELAGDEYF
TGCGCCAGCAGCTTGGAACTAGCGGGGGACGAGTACTTC
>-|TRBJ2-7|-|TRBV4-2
CASSQGGNSNEQYF
TGTGCCAGCAGCCAAGGCGGGAATAGCAACGAGCAGTACTTC
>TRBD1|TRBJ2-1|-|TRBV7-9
CASSLRQGGSNEQFF
TGTGCCAGCAGCTTAAGACAGGGGGGCTCCAATGAGCAGTTCTTC
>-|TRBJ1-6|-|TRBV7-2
CASSLVWGNSPLHF
TGTGCCAGCAGCTTAGTGTGGGGAAATTCACCCCTCCACTTT
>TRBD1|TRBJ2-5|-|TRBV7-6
CASSLFSTGEETQYF
TGTGCCAGCAGCTTATTTAGTACAGGGGAAGAGACCCAGTACTTC
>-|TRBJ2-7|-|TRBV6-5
CASHTSSYEQYF
TGTGCCAGCCACACGAGCTCCTACGAGCAGTACTTC
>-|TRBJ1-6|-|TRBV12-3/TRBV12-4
CASSQGRINSPLHF
TGTGCCAGCAGCCAGGGACGGATTAATTCACCCCTCCACTTT
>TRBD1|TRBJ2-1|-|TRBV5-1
CASRGGQVNEQFF
TGCGCCAGCAGGGGGGGACAGGTCAATGAGCAGTTCTTC
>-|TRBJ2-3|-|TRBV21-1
CASSLAPQGNSTDTQYF
TGTGCCAGCAGCCTGGCCCCCCAGGGGAACAGCACAGATACGCAGTATTTT
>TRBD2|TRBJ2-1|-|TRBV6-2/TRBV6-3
CASSYFPSGSYNEQFF
TGTGCCAGCAGTTATTTTCCTAGCGGGTCCTACAATGAGCAGTTCTTC
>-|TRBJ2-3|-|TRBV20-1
CSAHPREGDTDTQYF
TGCAGTGCCCACCCACGTGAGGGGGACACAGATACGCAGTATTTT
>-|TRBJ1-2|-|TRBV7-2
CASSPLVESYTF
TGTGCCAGCAGCCCCCTAGTAGAGAGCTACACCTTC
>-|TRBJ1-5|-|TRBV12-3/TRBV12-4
CASSLMGVGREPQHF
TGTGCCAGCAGTTTAATGGGCGTCGGGCGGGAGCCCCAGCATTTT
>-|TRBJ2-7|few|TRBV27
CASSLRVRGSYEQYF
TGTGCCAGCAGTTTACGCGTGCGGGGATCCTACGAGCAGTACTTC
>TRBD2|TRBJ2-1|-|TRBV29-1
CSVEGGGGTLTYNEQFF
TGCAGCGTTGAAGGTGGCGGGGGGACCCTAACCTACAATGAGCAGTTCTTC
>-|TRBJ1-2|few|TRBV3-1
CASSQDLAGSRGYTF
TGTGCCAGCAGCCAAGATCTCGCAGGGTCTCGTGGCTACACCTTC
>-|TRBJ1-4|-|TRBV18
CASSPNKPGPSGREKLFF
TGTGCCAGCTCACCGAACAAACCAGGGCCCTCCGGCCGGGAAAAACTGTTTTTT
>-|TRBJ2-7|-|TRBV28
CASSIQEGRGNYEQYF
TGTGCCAGCAGTATCCAAGAGGGTCGGGGAAACTACGAGCAGTACTTC
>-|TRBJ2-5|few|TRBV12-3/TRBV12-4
CASSRSGTQYF
TGTGCCAGCAGCCGCAGCGGGACCCAGTACTTC
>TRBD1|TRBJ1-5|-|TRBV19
CASSIEGRGHQPQHF
TGTGCCAGTAGTATAGAAGGCAGGGGGCATCAGCCCCAGCATTTT
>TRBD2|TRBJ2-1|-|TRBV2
CASRLAGMYNEQFF
TGTGCCAGCCGGCTAGCGGGAATGTACAATGAGCAGTTCTTC
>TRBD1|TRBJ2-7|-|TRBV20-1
CSARDSAGGWYEQYF
TGCAGTGCTAGAGATAGTGCAGGGGGCTGGTACGAGCAGTACTTC
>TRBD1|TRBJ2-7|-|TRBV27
CASRRTGADEQYF
TGTGCCAGCAGGCGGACAGGGGCGGACGAGCAGTACTTC
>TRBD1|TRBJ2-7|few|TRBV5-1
CASSFGQGYMNEQYF
TGCGCCAGCAGCTTCGGACAGGGATATATGAACGAGCAGTACTTC
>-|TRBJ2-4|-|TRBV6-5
CASSYSRAGAGKNIQYF
TGTGCCAGCAGTTACTCTCGGGCAGGGGCAGGCAAAAACATTCAGTACTTC
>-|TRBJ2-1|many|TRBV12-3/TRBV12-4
CASSPTNEQFF
TGTGCCAGCAGCCCGACCAATGAGCAGTTCTTC
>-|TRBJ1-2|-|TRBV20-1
CSARYGIHGYTF
TGCAGTGCTAGATACGGGATTCATGGCTACACCTTC
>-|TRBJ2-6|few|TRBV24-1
CATSDAGLSSGANVLTF
TGTGCCACCAGTGACGCGGGGCTAAGCTCTGGGGCCAACGTCCTGACTTTC
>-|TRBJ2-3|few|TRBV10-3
CAISEPSTKADTQYF
TGTGCCATCAGTGAGCCTTCGACAAAAGCAGATACGCAGTATTTT
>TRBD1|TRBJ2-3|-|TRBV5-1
CASSLGQGMPDTQYF
TGCGCCAGCAGCTTGGGACAGGGTATGCCAGATACGCAGTATTTT
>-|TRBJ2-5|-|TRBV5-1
CASTWAGAHQETQYF
TGCGCCAGCACCTGGGCGGGGGCCCACCAAGAGACCCAGTACTTC
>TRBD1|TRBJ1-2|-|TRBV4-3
CASSQDVVTGNYGYTF
TGCGCCAGCAGCCAAGATGTCGTGACAGGGAACTATGGCTACACCTTC